The 17 T cell receptor beta chains presented below share a single source sample, sequenced in a study of human T cells and chemical hapten exposure. TCRdb re-derived calls from the RACE reads in MiXCR, one entry per CDR3 protein. Seen here are 50,000 to 70,000 distinct CDR3 sequences, approximately 6.5% observed once, and the top ten hold roughly 3.5%. Stated time point: healthy volunteer bleed at 6 weeks. It was unfractionated whole blood from which total RNA was extracted. Specimen: whole blood. Source of these receptors: a female donor in good health. Some clones in this sample may be carry-over from other donors' samples.

This clonotype was detected a few times. The CDR3: CASSLPGRDTEAFF. The CDR3 DNA reads TGTGCCAGCAGCCTCCCAGGGCGGGACACTGAAGCTTTCTTT. The rearrangement uses TRBV3-1 and TRBJ1-1, with TRBD1 as a possible D gene (5 bases). CDR3 length equals 14 residues. V was cut by 4 bases and J by 3 bases, with 12 bases left in between. Per the germline V gene, CDR1 is LGHDT and CDR2 is YNNKEL (reference sequence).

The chain employs TRBV28 and TRBJ2-3, with D possibly matching TRBD2 (6 bases). Germline values: CDR1 MDHEN, CDR2 SYDVKM. The CDR3 consists of 19 residues. Trimming left V 5 bases short and J 2 bases short, with 26 bases between. CDR3 sequence reads: CASSPGNGGAAQYTDTQYF. Written as DNA, the CDR3 is TGTGCCAGCAGTCCGGGGAACGGAGGGGCCGCCCAATACACAGATACGCAGTATTTT. The whole variable domain, filled in from reference TRBV28 and TRBJ2-3, reads DVKVTQSSRYLVKRTGEKVFLECVQDMDHENMFWYRQDPGLGLRLIYFSYDVKMKEKGDIPEGYSVSREKKERFSLILESASTNQTSMYLCASSPGNGGAAQYTDTQYFGPGTRLTVL.

This clonotype appeared many times. The chain joins TRBV7-9 to TRBJ2-1, with 9 nucleotides matching TRBD1. The germline V gene has CDR1 SEHNR and CDR2 FQNEAQ (reference sequence). This CDR3 spans 12 amino acids. Trimming at V came to 10 bases and at J to 9 bases, leaving 7 bases not matched to a gene. CDR3 loop: CATETGGTEQFF. For the CDR3, the DNA is TGTGCCACGGAAACAGGGGGCACTGAGCAGTTCTTC.

This clonotype was seen ten or more times. The V and J genes are TRBV2 and TRBJ2-1, with TRBD2 identical over 11 bases. The length of the CDR3 is 17 residues. Losses at the gene ends were 2 bases for V and 1 base for J; bases not matched to a gene: 4. The germline V gene has CDR1 SNHLY and CDR2 FYNNEI. CDR3 protein: CASSETSSGRSYNEQFF. The CDR3 nucleotides are TGTGCCAGCAGTGAAACGTCTAGCGGGAGGTCCTACAATGAGCAGTTCTTC.

At least ten counts were recorded for this clonotype. The chain combines TRBV3-1 with TRBJ2-1; D ambiguous. The CDR3 has 12 amino acids. Trimming removed 0 bases at V and 12 bases at J, with 9 bases between. Per germline, CDR1 LGHDT and CDR2 YNNKEL (reference sequence). The CDR3 coding sequence is TGTGCCAGCAGCCAAGATCTTGATTGGCAGTTCTTC. Translated: CASSQDLDWQFF.

The rearrangement links TRBV6-1 to TRBJ2-7; 7 nucleotides match TRBD1. The CDR3 sequence is 14 residues long. Germline CDR1 is MNHNS and CDR2 is SASEGT. V shed 2 bases, J shed 3 bases, and the junction held 4 bases outside the gene matches. Here the CDR3 DNA reads TGTGCCAGCAGTGAACGGGACAGCCACTACGAGCAGTACTTC. It encodes CASSERDSHYEQYF.

The table lists this clonotype with many counts. The gene calls are TRBV21-1 and TRBJ2-3; the table calls TRBD1, which could not be checked here. TRBV21-1 is an annotated pseudogene. This CDR3 is built from 17 residues. CDR3 sequence (DNA): TGTGCCAGCAGCGCAAAGACAGGTTGCCCTAGCACAGATACGCAGTATTTT. Amino acids: CASSAKTGCPSTDTQYF.

The CDR3 bases are TGCAGTGCTAGAGATTTGGGGACAGGGTTCTCTTATGGCTACACCTTC. Its protein product is CSARDLGTGFSYGYTF. The chain carries TRBV20-1 and TRBJ1-2; 9 positions match TRBD1. The CDR3 is 16 residues long. The V gene's germline CDR1 is DFQATT and CDR2 SNEGSKA (reference sequence). The V and J ends lost 0 bases and 5 bases, in that order; junction bases with no gene match: 10.

In this sample, this clonotype turned up many times. This chain connects TRBV28 to TRBJ2-7; tentatively, D is TRBD1 or TRBD2 (6 bases each). There are 17 residues in the CDR3. CDR1 and CDR2 from the germline V gene are MDHEN and SYDVKM. V shed 4 bases and J shed 1 base, with 20 bases lying between them. DNA for the CDR3: TGTGCCAGCAGTTCTCCCAAGGGGGGTACCAAGTCCTACGAGCAGTACTTC. Encoded protein: CASSSPKGGTKSYEQYF.

A few counts support this clonotype. The chain has TRBV27 and TRBJ1-1; 7 nucleotides line up with TRBD1. The germline V gene encodes CDR1 MNHEY and CDR2 SMNVEV (reference sequence). CDR3 length: 14 amino acids. J was trimmed by 4 bases and V by 6 bases; bases with no gene match: 8. CDR3 amino acids: CASRDYRGITEAFF. CDR3 DNA sequence: TGTGCCAGCAGGGATTACAGGGGAATCACTGAAGCTTTCTTT.

This chain links TRBV19 with TRBJ1-5; 7 bases are shared with TRBD1. The V and J ends lost 6 bases and 7 bases, in that order; junction bases with no gene match: 6. CDR3 size: 13 residues. CDR1 and CDR2 (germline): LNHDA, SQIVND (reference sequence). The DNA for the CDR3 is TGTGCCAGTAGAAATACAGGGGACCAGCCCCAGCATTTT. Translated: CASRNTGDQPQHF. Looking up the rest from reference TRBV19 and TRBJ1-5 gives the full variable domain: DGGITQSPKYLFRKEGQNVTLSCEQNLNHDAMYWYRQDPGQGLRLIYYSQIVNDFQKGDIAEGYSVSREKKESFPLTVTSAQKNPTAFYLCASRNTGDQPQHFGDGTRLSIL.

This clonotype was counted between two and nine times. This rearrangement joins TRBV6-6 to TRBJ1-6; possibly TRBD1 for D (6 bases). The CDR3 length is 15 residues. In germline, CDR1 is MNHNY, CDR2 SVGAGI (reference sequence). Trimming took off 0 bases at V and 10 bases at J, with 13 bases between the two ends. Written as DNA, the CDR3 is TGTGCCAGCAGTTACTCAGGTCAGGGGAACTCACCCCTCCACTTT. Its protein is CASSYSGQGNSPLHF.

The sample holds a few counts of this clonotype. The chain employs TRBV5-1 and TRBJ2-7, with TRBD2 as a possible D gene (5 bases). The CDR3 extends over 13 amino acids. The V gene's germline CDR1 is SGHRS and CDR2 YFSETQ. V lost 8 bases, J lost 3 bases, and 15 bases lay in between. CDR3 DNA: TGCGCCAGTTCCGGAGGAAGGTTCTACGAGCAGTACTTC. This sequence encodes CASSGGRFYEQYF.

This clonotype came up many times. The chain uses TRBV25-1 and TRBJ2-7; no reliable D call. The CDR3 loop spans 13 amino acids. Germline assignment: CDR1 MGHDK and CDR2 SYGVNS. V was cut by 4 bases and J by 4 bases, with 11 bases left in between. CDR3 DNA: TGTGCCAGCAGTGTCAGCGACCTTTACGAGCAGTACTTC. This sequence encodes CASSVSDLYEQYF.

This clonotype was recorded at least ten times. The chain uses TRBV29-1 and TRBJ2-1; 11 nucleotides align to TRBD1. Trimming at V came to 6 bases and at J to 8 bases, leaving 6 bases not matched to a gene. Germline values: CDR1 SQVTM, CDR2 ANQGSEA. This CDR3 has 13 amino acids. The CDR3 is CSVEWTGGYEQFF. Here the CDR3 DNA reads TGCAGCGTGGAATGGACAGGGGGCTATGAGCAGTTCTTC.

This clonotype was seen ten or more times. The J gene is TRBJ1-4, the V gene TRBV20-1; maybe TRBD1 (5 bases). Trimming removed 6 bases from V and 11 bases from J, with 22 bases in between. This CDR3 is built from 14 residues. Germline V gives CDR1 DFQATT, CDR2 SNEGSKA (reference sequence). The CDR3 spells CSADDSGIIGKLFF. The CDR3, as DNA: TGCAGTGCCGATGACAGTGGAATAATAGGGAAACTGTTTTTT.

This clonotype was counted between two and nine times. The chain employs TRBV3-1 and TRBJ2-7; D possibly corresponds to TRBD2 (6 bases). Germline V gene sequence: CDR1 LGHDT, CDR2 YNNKEL (reference sequence). The CDR3 extends over 17 amino acids. V dropped 0 bases and J dropped 5 bases, with 20 bases sitting between them. CDR3 loop: CASSQEQTRLVANEQYF. CDR3 DNA: TGTGCCAGCAGCCAAGAACAAACCCGACTAGTTGCCAACGAGCAGTACTTC.